Here is one T cell receptor (beta chain) with its context. Its cognate antigen is unknown. The source of the sample is a study of cytomegalovirus exposure and HLA in healthy donors. Study-wide results and limits: Cytomegalovirus-associated TCR beta chains were listed, numbering 164.

PCR was performed using 60 Vbeta and 13 Jbeta primers. How the authors handled the data: In a later analysis, approximately 80 million unique TCR beta chains included roughly 11 million shared by two or more donors. TCRdb keeps only in-frame clones here, not all; method: immunoSEQ multiplex PCR. D and trimming come from the DNA, and the V and J calls and clone size come from that table. The sample lists fewer than 250,000 clones, over 60% occurring once. CDR3 length: 14 residues. Germline lookup yields CDR1 SQVTM and CDR2 ANQGSEA. V was clipped by 4 bases and J by 6 bases; unmatched bases: 10. What was sequenced was PBMCs. This sequence was found in a man in his thirties or forties in good health and CMV-seropositive. The J gene is TRBJ1-2, the V gene TRBV29-1; 8 bases are shared with TRBD1. The CDR3: CSVGGAGTGDGYTF. The CDR3 DNA sequence: TGCAGCGTTGGGGGAGCCGGGACAGGTGATGGCTACACCTTC. The complete variable domain, with remaining parts taken from reference TRBV29-1 and TRBJ1-2, reads SAVISQKPSRDICQRGTSLTIQCQVDSQVTMMFWYRQQPGQSLTLIATANQGSEATYESGFVIDKFPISRPNLTFSTLTVSNMSPEDSSIYLCSVGGAGTGDGYTFGSGTRLTVV.